The clone carrying this TCR beta chain was counted many times. Its antigen remains unknown. CDR1 MNHNS and CDR2 SASEGT come from the germline V gene. V was clipped by 7 bases and J by 0 bases; unmatched bases: 10. CDR3 size: 18 residues. Amplified TCR beta CDR3 regions came from RNA transcripts. TCR CDR3 regions were first amplified by RT-PCR with HTBI primers. TCRdb reprocessed the multiplex PCR reads via MiXCR and lists one record per CDR3 protein. The sample carries 300,000 to 450,000 distinct CDR3 sequences, approximately 18% recorded once. Patients aged 18 to 65 had newly diagnosed hyperthyroidism that had lasted under 2 months. Fresh peripheral blood, around 10 ml, yielded the PBMCs. The data are from a study of T cells in Graves' hyperthyroidism and ophthalmopathy. Study-wide points: Researchers found most expanded thyroid clonotypes above 0.001 in blood as well.

This chain joins TRBV6-1 and TRBJ1-5; 12 bases are a match to TRBD1. Input material: blood. The sequence was collected from a woman between 25 and 40 years old with Graves' hyperthyroidism that later progressed to Graves' ophthalmopathy. CDR3 nucleotide sequence: TGTGCCAGCACCCTTGGGACAGGGGGCAGGAATAGCAATCAGCCCCAGCATTTT. Protein product: CASTLGTGGRNSNQPQHF.